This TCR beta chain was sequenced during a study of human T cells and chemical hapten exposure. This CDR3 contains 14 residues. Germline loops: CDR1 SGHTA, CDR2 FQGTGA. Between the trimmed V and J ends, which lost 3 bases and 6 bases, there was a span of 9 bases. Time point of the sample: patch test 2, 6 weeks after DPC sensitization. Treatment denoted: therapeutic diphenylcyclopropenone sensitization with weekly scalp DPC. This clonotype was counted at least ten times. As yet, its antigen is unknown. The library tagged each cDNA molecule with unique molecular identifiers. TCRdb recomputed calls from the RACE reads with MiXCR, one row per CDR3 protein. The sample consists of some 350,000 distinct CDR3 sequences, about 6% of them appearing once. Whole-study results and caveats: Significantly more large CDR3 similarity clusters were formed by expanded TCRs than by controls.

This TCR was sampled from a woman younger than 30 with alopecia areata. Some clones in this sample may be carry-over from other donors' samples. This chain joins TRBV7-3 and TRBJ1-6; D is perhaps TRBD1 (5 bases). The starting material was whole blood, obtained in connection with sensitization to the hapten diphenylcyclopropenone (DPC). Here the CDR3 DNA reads TGTGCCAGCAGCTTTGCCGGGGGTAATTCACCCCTCCACTTT. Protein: CASSFAGGNSPLHF. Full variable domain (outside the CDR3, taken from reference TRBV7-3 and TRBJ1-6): GAGVSQTPSNKVTEKGKYVELRCDPISGHTALYWYRQSLGQGPEFLIYFQGTGAADDSGLPNDRFFAVRPEGSVSTLKIQRTERGDSAVYLCASSFAGGNSPLHFGNGTRLTVT.